This T cell receptor beta chain comes out of a study of OX40 agonist ivuxolimab in advanced cancers. The overall study: Prior anti-PD-1, anti-PD-L1 or anti-CTLA-4 therapy did not bar entry, and roughly 40% had some.

Assay used: immunoSEQ multiplex PCR; TCRdb lists only in-frame clones, some missing. Here the sample spans 49,000 or so clones, 89% being singletons. This specimen consisted of CD4+ or CD8+ T cells sorted from blood, obtained in a trial of the OX40 agonist ivuxolimab. The source of this sequence is an adult with an advanced solid tumor such as melanoma, head and neck, liver or kidney cancer.

The DNA for the CDR3 is TGTGCCAGCAGACGGGGGGCTGCCTCTGGAAACACCATATATTTT. Translated: CASRRGAASGNTIYF. The J gene is TRBJ1-3, the V gene TRBV2; perhaps TRBD1 as D (6 bases). The CDR3 totals 15 residues. Trimming pared 6 bases from V and 0 bases from J, leaving 12 bases between. Germline CDR1 SNHLY, CDR2 FYNNEI.